This TCR beta chain was sequenced during a study of identical twins. One entry per CDR3 protein results from TCRdb running MiXCR on the 5' RACE reads. Of 1,800,000 or so distinct CDR3 sequences in the sample, roughly 35% were seen once. Per the germline V gene, CDR1 is SGHRS and CDR2 is YFSETQ. The V end was cut by 1 base, the J end by 12 bases, with 15 bases between. CDR3 length: 13 residues. This clonotype was recorded a few times. Sample: cord blood. This receptor was obtained from a newborn girl in good health. The V and J genes are TRBV5-1 and TRBJ2-3; a possible D gene is TRBD2 (6 bases). This chain's CDR3 is CASSLRTNDIQYF. CDR3 DNA sequence: TGCGCCAGCAGCTTGCGGACTAATGATATTCAGTATTTT.